The sequence of this TCR beta chain was determined in a study of cytomegalovirus exposure and HLA in healthy donors. PCR used 60 Vbeta primers and 13 Jbeta primers. Clones were read by immunoSEQ multiplex PCR, and TCRdb kept only the in-frame ones, dropping some. The sample lists some 80,000 clones; 62% were seen once. CDR1 and CDR2 from the germline V gene are SGDLS and YYNGEE. The CDR3 runs 18 residues. With 2 bases clipped from V and 9 bases from J, the junction kept 21 bases outside the gene matches. Study results and caveats: Roughly uniform sequencing depth across donors was assumed, possibly incorrectly.

Of note for this clone: No antigen is known for it.

The sample was PBMCs. The TCR was taken from a male donor in good health and CMV-seropositive. The chain is built from TRBV9 and TRBJ1-2, with 8 bases aligning to TRBD1. As DNA, the CDR3 is TGTGCCAGCAGCGTTCCAAGTCCACGGACCGGGACAGGTCATCGCTACACCTTC. This translates into CASSVPSPRTGTGHRYTF.